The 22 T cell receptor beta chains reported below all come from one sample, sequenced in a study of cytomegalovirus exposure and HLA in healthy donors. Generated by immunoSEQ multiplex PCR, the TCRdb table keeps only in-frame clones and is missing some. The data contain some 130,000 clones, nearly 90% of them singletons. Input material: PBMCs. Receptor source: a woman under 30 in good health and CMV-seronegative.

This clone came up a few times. The CDR3, as DNA: TGTGCCAGCAGTGGCGGCAGGGGAACGAACACCGGGGAGCTGTTTTTT. Translation: CASSGGRGTNTGELFF. The chain links TRBV6-1 to TRBJ2-2, with D maybe TRBD1 (6 bases). The CDR3 runs to 16 residues. V dropped 4 bases and J dropped 0 bases, with 12 bases sitting between them. CDR1 and CDR2 (germline): MNHNS, SASEGT.

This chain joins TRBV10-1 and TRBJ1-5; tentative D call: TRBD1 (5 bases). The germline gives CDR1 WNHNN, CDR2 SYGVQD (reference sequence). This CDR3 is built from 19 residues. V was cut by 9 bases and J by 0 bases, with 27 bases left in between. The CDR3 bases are TGCGCCAGTCCAGGGTTATCGTGTCAGCCGCGCTATAGCAATCAGCCCCAGCATTTT. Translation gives CASPGLSCQPRYSNQPQHF.

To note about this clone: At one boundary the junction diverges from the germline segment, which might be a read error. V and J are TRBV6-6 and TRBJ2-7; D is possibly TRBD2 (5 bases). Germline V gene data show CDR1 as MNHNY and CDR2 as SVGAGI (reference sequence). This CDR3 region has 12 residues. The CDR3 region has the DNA TGTGCCACCAGTCGGGGCTCCTACGAGCAGTACTTC. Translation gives CATSRGSYEQYF.

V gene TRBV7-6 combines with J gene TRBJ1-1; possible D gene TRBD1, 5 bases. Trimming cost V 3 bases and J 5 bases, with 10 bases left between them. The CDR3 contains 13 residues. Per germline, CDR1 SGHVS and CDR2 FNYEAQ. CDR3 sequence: CASSFAGETEAFF. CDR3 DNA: TGTGCCAGCAGCTTTGCGGGGGAGACTGAAGCTTTCTTT.

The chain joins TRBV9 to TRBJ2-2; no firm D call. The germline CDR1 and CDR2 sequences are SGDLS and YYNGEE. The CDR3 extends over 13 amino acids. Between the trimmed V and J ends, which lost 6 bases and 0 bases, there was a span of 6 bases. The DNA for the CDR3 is TGTGCCAGCAACAGACCGAACACCGGGGAGCTGTTTTTT. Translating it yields CASNRPNTGELFF.

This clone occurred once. DNA for the CDR3: TGTGCCAGCAGTGAATTCGTTAAGGGGCCGGGTGAAAAACTGTTTTTT. The encoded protein is CASSEFVKGPGEKLFF. The chain couples TRBV25-1 to TRBJ1-4, with D possibly TRBD1 on 5 matching bases. Germline V gives CDR1 MGHDK, CDR2 SYGVNS. The germline V and J ends were trimmed by 1 base and 7 bases, with 16 bases remaining between them. This CDR3 comprises 16 residues. Full variable domain (remainder filled in from reference TRBV25-1 and TRBJ1-4): EADIYQTPRYLVIGTGKKITLECSQTMGHDKMYWYQQDPGMELHLIHYSYGVNSTEKGDLSSESTVSRIRTEHFPLTLESARPSHTSQYLCASSEFVKGPGEKLFFGSGTQLSVL.

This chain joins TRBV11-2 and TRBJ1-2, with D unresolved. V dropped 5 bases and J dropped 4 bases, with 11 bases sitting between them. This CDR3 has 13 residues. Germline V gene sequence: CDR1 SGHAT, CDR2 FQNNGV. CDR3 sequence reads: CASSQMGPYGYTF. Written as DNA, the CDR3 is TGTGCCAGCAGCCAGATGGGCCCCTATGGCTACACCTTC.

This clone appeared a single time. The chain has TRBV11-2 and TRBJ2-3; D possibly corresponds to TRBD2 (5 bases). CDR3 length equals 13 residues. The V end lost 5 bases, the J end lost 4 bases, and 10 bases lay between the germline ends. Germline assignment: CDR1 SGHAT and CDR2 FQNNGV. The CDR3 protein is CASSVEGADTQYF. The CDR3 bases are TGTGCCAGCAGCGTCGAGGGCGCAGATACGCAGTATTTT. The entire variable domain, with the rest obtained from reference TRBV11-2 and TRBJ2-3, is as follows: EAGVAQSPRYKIIEKRQSVAFWCNPISGHATLYWYQQILGQGPKLLIQFQNNGVVDDSQLPKDRFSAERLKGVDSTLKIQPAKLEDSAVYLCASSVEGADTQYFGPGTRLTVL.

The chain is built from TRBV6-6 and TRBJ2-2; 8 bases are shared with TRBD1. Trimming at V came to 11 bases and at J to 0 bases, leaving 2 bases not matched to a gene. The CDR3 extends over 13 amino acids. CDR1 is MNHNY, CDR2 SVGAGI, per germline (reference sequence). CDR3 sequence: CAGQGSNTGELFF. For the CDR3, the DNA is TGTGCCGGACAGGGCTCGAACACCGGGGAGCTGTTTTTT.

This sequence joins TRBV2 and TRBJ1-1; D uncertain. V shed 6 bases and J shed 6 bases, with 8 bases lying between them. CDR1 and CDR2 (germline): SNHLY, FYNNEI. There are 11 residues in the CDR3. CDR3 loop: CASSPGSEAFF. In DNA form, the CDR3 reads TGTGCCAGCAGCCCCGGTTCTGAAGCTTTCTTT.

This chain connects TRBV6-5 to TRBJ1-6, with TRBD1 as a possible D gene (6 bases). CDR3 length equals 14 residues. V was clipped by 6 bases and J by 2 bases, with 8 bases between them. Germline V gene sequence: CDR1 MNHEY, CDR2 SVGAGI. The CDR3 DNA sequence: TGTGCCAGCAGACAGGGTACCTATAATTCACCCCTCCACTTT. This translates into CASRQGTYNSPLHF.

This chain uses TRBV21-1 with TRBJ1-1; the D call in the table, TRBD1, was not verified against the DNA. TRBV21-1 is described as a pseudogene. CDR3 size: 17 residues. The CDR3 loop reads CASSKGGRQGPNTEAFF. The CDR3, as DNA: TGTGCCAGCAGCAAAGGGGGAAGACAGGGCCCGAACACTGAAGCTTTCTTT.

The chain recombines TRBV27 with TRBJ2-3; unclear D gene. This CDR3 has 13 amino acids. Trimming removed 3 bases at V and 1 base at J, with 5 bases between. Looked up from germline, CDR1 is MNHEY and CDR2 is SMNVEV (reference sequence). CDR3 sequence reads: CASSFFGTDTQYF. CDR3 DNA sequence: TGTGCCAGCAGTTTTTTCGGCACAGATACGCAGTATTTT.

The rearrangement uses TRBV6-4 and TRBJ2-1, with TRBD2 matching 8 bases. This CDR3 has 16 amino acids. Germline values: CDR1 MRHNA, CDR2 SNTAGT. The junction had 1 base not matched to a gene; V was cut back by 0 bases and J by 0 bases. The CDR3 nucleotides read TGTGCCAGCAGTGACTCCGGGGGGGGCTCCTACAATGAGCAGTTCTTC. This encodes CASSDSGGGSYNEQFF.

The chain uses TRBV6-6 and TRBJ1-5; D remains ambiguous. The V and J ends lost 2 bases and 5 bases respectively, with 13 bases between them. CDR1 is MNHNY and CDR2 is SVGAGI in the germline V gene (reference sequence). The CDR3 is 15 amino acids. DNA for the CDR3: TGTGCCAGCAGTTACCCACATCGCCAGGATCAGCCCCAGCATTTT. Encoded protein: CASSYPHRQDQPQHF.

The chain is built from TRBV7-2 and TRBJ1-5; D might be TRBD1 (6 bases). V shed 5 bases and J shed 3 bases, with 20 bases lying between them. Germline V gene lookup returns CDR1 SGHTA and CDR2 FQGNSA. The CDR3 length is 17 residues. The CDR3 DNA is TGTGCCAGCAGCCAAGGGATTGGGCAGGGGACCAATCAGCCCCAGCATTTT. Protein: CASSQGIGQGTNQPQHF. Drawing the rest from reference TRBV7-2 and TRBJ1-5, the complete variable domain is GAGVSQSPSNKVTEKGKDVELRCDPISGHTALYWYRQSLGQGLEFLIYFQGNSAPDKSGLPSDRFSAERTGGSVSTLTIQRTQQEDSAVYLCASSQGIGQGTNQPQHFGDGTRLSIL.

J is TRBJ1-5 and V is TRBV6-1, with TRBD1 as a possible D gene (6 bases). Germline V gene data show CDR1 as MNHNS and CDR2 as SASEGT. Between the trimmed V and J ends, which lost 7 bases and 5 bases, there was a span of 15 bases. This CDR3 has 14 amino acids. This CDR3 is CASTETGEDQPQHF. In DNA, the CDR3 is TGTGCCAGCACCGAGACAGGAGAAGATCAGCCCCAGCATTTT.

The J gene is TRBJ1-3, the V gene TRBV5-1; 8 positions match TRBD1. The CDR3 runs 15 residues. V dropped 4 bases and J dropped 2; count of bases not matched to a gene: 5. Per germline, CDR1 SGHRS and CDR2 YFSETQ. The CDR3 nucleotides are TGCGCCAGCAGCCGATGGACAGGGACTGGAAACACCATATATTTT. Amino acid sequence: CASSRWTGTGNTIYF.

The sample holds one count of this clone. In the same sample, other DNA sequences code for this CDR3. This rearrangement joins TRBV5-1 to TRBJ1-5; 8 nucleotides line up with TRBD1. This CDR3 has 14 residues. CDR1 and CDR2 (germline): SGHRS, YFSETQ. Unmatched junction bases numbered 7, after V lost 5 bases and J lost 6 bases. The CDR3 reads CASSLQGGGQPQHF. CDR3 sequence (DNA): TGCGCCAGCAGTCTACAGGGGGGAGGTCAGCCCCAGCATTTT.

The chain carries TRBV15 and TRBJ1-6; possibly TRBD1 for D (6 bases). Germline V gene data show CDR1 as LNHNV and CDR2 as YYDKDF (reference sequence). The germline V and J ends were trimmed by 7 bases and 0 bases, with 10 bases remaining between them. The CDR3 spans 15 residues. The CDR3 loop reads CATTLTGSYNSPLHF. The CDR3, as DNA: TGTGCCACCACTCTGACAGGCTCCTATAATTCACCCCTCCACTTT.

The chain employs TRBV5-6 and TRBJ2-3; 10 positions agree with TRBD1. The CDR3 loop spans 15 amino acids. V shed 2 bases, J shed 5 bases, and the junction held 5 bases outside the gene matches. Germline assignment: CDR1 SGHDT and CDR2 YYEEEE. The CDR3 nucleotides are TGTGCCAGCAGCTTCCCGGGACAGGGGCAAGATACGCAGTATTTT. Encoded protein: CASSFPGQGQDTQYF. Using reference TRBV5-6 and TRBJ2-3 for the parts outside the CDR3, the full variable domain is DAGVTQSPTHLIKTRGQQVTLRCSPKSGHDTVSWYQQALGQGPQFIFQYYEEEERQRGNFPDRFSGHQFPNYSSELNVNALLLGDSALYLCASSFPGQGQDTQYFGPGTRLTVL.

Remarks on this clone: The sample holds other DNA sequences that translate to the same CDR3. This CDR3 reads CASSPGQGAYEQYF. The DNA for the CDR3 is TGTGCCAGCAGCCCGGGACAGGGGGCCTACGAGCAGTACTTC. The chain links TRBV9 to TRBJ2-7; TRBD1 aligns across 11 bases. The CDR3 sequence is 14 residues long. V lost 4 bases to trimming and J lost 2 bases; unmatched junction nucleotides: 2. Germline lookup yields CDR1 SGDLS and CDR2 YYNGEE.